This T cell receptor (beta chain) was documented in a study of OX40 agonist ivuxolimab in advanced cancers. TCRdb's copy holds only in-frame clones and misses some; the assay was immunoSEQ multiplex PCR. The repertoire has around 80,000 clones, more than 75% of them found once; the top ten carry about 0.32%. This clone was observed a single time. The CDR3 is 13 amino acids. V lost 8 bases and J 0 bases, leaving 9 bases between the germline ends. Germline-derived CDR1 and CDR2 are MNHNY and SVGAGI (reference sequence). The input for sequencing was CD4+ or CD8+ T cells sorted from blood, taken in a trial of the OX40 agonist ivuxolimab. This chain uses TRBV6-6 with TRBJ2-3; D gene unclear. The TCR was taken from an adult with an advanced solid tumor such as melanoma, head and neck, liver or kidney cancer. CDR3 sequence (DNA): TGTGCCAGCCACTCCCTGAGCACAGATACGCAGTATTTT. It specifies CASHSLSTDTQYF.